This TCR beta chain is from a study of control samples from healthy donors and cancer patients. The sample holds many counts of this clone. Data came from immunoSEQ multiplex PCR; TCRdb stores just in-frame clones and leaves some out. This table holds 100,000 to 150,000 clones, more than 75% found once. Looked up from germline, CDR1 is WNHNN and CDR2 is SYGVQD (reference sequence). Deletions cut 2 bases from V and 4 bases from J, with 18 bases between. This CDR3 region has 16 residues. The chain is built from TRBV10-1 and TRBJ2-7; possibly TRBD1 for D (6 bases). The sequence came from a man younger than 45 in good health. Sequenced input: blood. As DNA, the CDR3 is TGCGCCAGCAGTGAGGACGGGACAACCGTACTTTACGAGCAGTACTTC. Residues: CASSEDGTTVLYEQYF.